This T cell receptor beta chain was found in a study of cytotoxic CD8 clonotypes in ibrutinib-treated CLL (dated by TCRdb to the early 2020s). With respect to the entire study: The cohort had eleven to twelve relapsed/refractory and under 16 treatment-naive patients; roughly 18 were IGHV unmutated. Cryopreserved peripheral blood mononuclear cells were obtained before treatment, at response, and at either sustained remission or disease progression. Longitudinal samples were available for about 30% of the roughly 86 trial participants. On average, each sample had roughly 250,000 productive templates and under 95,000 productive rearrangements. Responses were partial in 24 patients and complete in 2; after median around 65 months follow-up, about 15 stayed in remission and roughly twelve progressed. The response samples were drawn at a median of 12 months into treatment, with a range of roughly 6 to 40 months. Patients were still on ibrutinib when every remission and progressive disease sample was collected. Study-wide findings and limitations: Public clonotypes were found to be uncommon and were observed to contract or remain stable during treatment; the increase in clonality was shown to reflect expansion of private clonotypes at ibrutinib response. Clonality increased at ibrutinib response, stayed stable in sustained remission, and fell back toward baseline at progression. Baseline clonality was found to be higher than that of age-matched healthy donors and was strongly correlated with circulating CD8+ T-cell counts. Sampling times were not matched between sustained-remission and progressing patients, and lymph node repertoires were not studied.

A MiSeq instrument was used for deep resolution sequencing, which targeted depths ranging from 1 in 1 million up to 1 in 200,000 T cells, with coverage averaging 10x for each clonotype. TCR beta libraries were generated with the immunoSEQ hsTCRB Kit. The original methods were these. The data were analyzed with ImmunoSEQ Analyzer and ImmunoSEQ Data Assistant, and V, D and J gene assignments followed IMGT definitions. Clonality, with values ranging from 0 to 1, was calculated as one minus the normalized Shannon entropy of productive rearrangement frequencies. Only overrepresented clonotypes making up at least 0.05% of the repertoire of each patient were included in the public clonotype analysis. Some twelve repertoires from age-matched healthy donors, obtained from immuneACCESS, served as clonality controls. TCRdb limited this immuneACCESS table to in-frame rearrangements with V and J called. A share of clones is missing; checked studies link under half to unresolved V genes, and the rest is unexplained. V and J calls and clone size are those listed in that table; D and trimming were worked out from the DNA. Present in this sample are some 200,000 clones, around three quarters of which were seen just once. Together, the top ten hold 13% of the sample.

Explained via the paper, the time point label denotes: approximately 25 months on ibrutinib. For TCR beta library preparation, 2 to 2.5 micrograms of genomic DNA were isolated from cryopreserved PBMCs. Longitudinal blood samples from CLL patients receiving ibrutinib monotherapy were subjected to high-throughput TCR beta sequencing. The patients took part in an open-label, single-center phase 2 trial of ibrutinib monotherapy. Notes on this clone: Its antigen is not yet known. Base qualities are not provided; no much larger clone lies one nucleotide away.

Taken from cysteine to phenylalanine, the CDR3 has 16 residues. Left in the record is the CDR3 DNA by itself, 48 bases read in frame from the first base. For CDR1 and CDR2, the germline V gene lists SGDLS and YYNGEE. Trimming accounts for 3 bases at V and 3 bases at J, while the number of junction bases matched to no gene is 5. This TCR was recovered from a human donor with chronic lymphocytic leukemia. The chain is assembled from TRBV9 and TRBJ2-7, with 14 bases in between that match TRBD2. Specimen: PBMCs, collected after 24 months of ibrutinib treatment. The CDR3 reads CASSARTSGRFYEQYF. The nucleotides are TGTGCCAGCAGCGCCCGGACTAGCGGGAGGTTCTACGAGCAGTACTTC.